This TCR beta chain emerged from a study of T cells after yellow fever vaccination. Study context: The SMART-Seq v4 Ultra Low Input method served to prepare the low-cell-number fractions.

This clonotype was observed a few times. Each CDR3 protein is one row after TCRdb ran MiXCR on the 5' RACE reads. This table holds some 350,000 distinct CDR3 sequences, around 6.5% found once. Germline-derived CDR1 and CDR2 are SGHKS and YYEKEE (reference sequence). CDR3 length: 14 residues. V lost 7 bases and J 6 bases, leaving 16 bases between the germline ends. The rearrangement uses TRBV5-5 and TRBJ2-2; the D gene is possibly TRBD1 (5 bases). The sequenced sample was PBMCs, obtained 5 days after the yellow fever booster vaccination. This receptor was obtained from a man aged 25-45 years who received the YFV17D yellow fever vaccine. For the CDR3, the DNA is TGTGCCAGCTCCCTAGGACATAGCTCCGGGGAGCTGTTTTTT. It is translated as CASSLGHSSGELFF.